Listed here are 12 T cell receptor beta chains from one sample, sequenced in a study of cytomegalovirus exposure and HLA in healthy donors. The PCR made use of 60 Vbeta and 13 Jbeta primers. This table comes from immunoSEQ multiplex PCR, and its TCRdb copy is limited to in-frame clones, with some not included. Recorded for this sample: about 48,000 clones. Material for sequencing was PBMCs. The receptors were gathered from a woman between 40 and 55 years old in good health and CMV-seronegative.

This rearrangement joins TRBV5-1 to TRBJ2-1; D gene uncertain. Trimming cost V 3 bases and J 7 bases, with 8 bases left between them. The CDR3 loop spans 12 amino acids. CDR1 is SGHRS, CDR2 YFSETQ, per germline. This CDR3 reads CASSSAGNEQFF. The CDR3 nucleotides are TGCGCCAGCAGCTCAGCCGGGAATGAGCAGTTCTTC.

This chain connects TRBV6-5 to TRBJ1-1; D gene ambiguous. This CDR3 spans 13 amino acids. With 7 bases removed from V and 5 bases from J, the gap between germline ends came to 14 bases. Germline assignment: CDR1 MNHEY and CDR2 SVGAGI. The CDR3: CASTPPGNTEAFF. For the CDR3, the DNA is TGTGCCAGCACCCCACCGGGAAATACTGAAGCTTTCTTT.

Written as DNA, the CDR3 is TGTGCCAGCGGCCCCAGGCGCACAGATACGCAGTATTTT. This sequence encodes CASGPRRTDTQYF. This chain uses TRBV6-5 with TRBJ2-3; no clear D gene. Per germline, CDR1 MNHEY and CDR2 SVGAGI. Trimming took off 8 bases at V and 1 base at J, with 10 bases between the two ends. This CDR3 region has 13 residues.

The rearrangement links TRBV29-1 to TRBJ2-7; 9 positions agree with TRBD1. V lost 6 bases and J lost 5; bases outside the gene matches: 5. Germline values: CDR1 SQVTM, CDR2 ANQGSEA. The CDR3 spans 12 residues. CDR3 sequence reads: CSVGTGRDEQYF. CDR3 sequence (DNA): TGCAGCGTCGGGACAGGGCGTGACGAGCAGTACTTC.

In DNA form, the CDR3 reads TGTGCCAGCAGCTCCCGGACTGAGTACAATGAGCAGTTCTTC. This encodes CASSSRTEYNEQFF. This rearrangement joins TRBV7-9 to TRBJ2-1; perhaps TRBD2 as D (5 bases). V was trimmed by 4 bases and J by 4 bases, leaving 11 bases between them. Germline CDR1 reads SEHNR; CDR2 reads FQNEAQ (reference sequence). This CDR3 has 14 amino acids. Full variable domain (outside the CDR3, taken from reference TRBV7-9 and TRBJ2-1): DTGVSQNPRHKITKRGQNVTFRCDPISEHNRLYWYRQTLGQGPEFLTYFQNEAQLEKSRLLSDRFSAERPKGSFSTLEIQRTEQGDSAMYLCASSSRTEYNEQFFGPGTRLTVL.

The chain joins TRBV28 to TRBJ1-1; 10 nucleotides match TRBD1. V lost 5 bases and J lost 6; bases outside the gene matches: 9. The CDR3 spans 15 residues. CDR1 and CDR2 from the germline V gene are MDHEN and SYDVKM. CDR3 sequence reads: CASSLGTGVRSEAFF. The CDR3 bases are TGTGCCAGCAGTCTTGGGACAGGGGTAAGATCTGAAGCTTTCTTT.

The CDR3 spells CASRKYRGAGELFF. In nucleotides, the CDR3 is TGTGCCAGCAGAAAGTACAGGGGGGCCGGGGAGCTGTTTTTT. The chain joins TRBV6-5 to TRBJ2-2, with 8 nucleotides matching TRBD1. The germline CDR1 and CDR2 sequences are MNHEY and SVGAGI. The J segment lost 6 bases and the V segment lost 6 bases, leaving 6 bases of the junction unmatched. This CDR3 has 14 residues.

This chain connects TRBV4-3 to TRBJ2-7; D uncertain. The germline CDR1 and CDR2 sequences are LGHNA and YSLEER. There are 14 residues in the CDR3. V lost 3 bases and J lost 0, with 9 bases in between. CDR3 sequence reads: CASSQAANSYEQYF. CDR3 nucleotides: TGCGCCAGCAGCCAGGCGGCAAACTCCTACGAGCAGTACTTC.

As DNA, the CDR3 is TGTGCCAGCACTTTAAGGCAGGGGGCTTGGCAGTACTTC. Translated: CASTLRQGAWQYF. This rearrangement joins TRBV7-2 to TRBJ2-7, with 8 nucleotides matching TRBD1. After removal of 7 bases from V and 9 bases from J, the junction contained 11 bases not matched to a gene. CDR3 size: 13 residues. CDR1 is SGHTA, CDR2 FQGNSA, per germline.

The gene calls are TRBV7-2 and TRBJ2-1; 12 bases are shared with TRBD2. With V trimmed by 5 bases and J by 5 bases, 7 bases remained unmatched. The germline V gene has CDR1 SGHTA and CDR2 FQGNSA. The CDR3 covers 16 residues. CDR3 coding DNA: TGTGCCAGCAGCGACCGGACTAGCGGGGTCCACAATGAGCAGTTCTTC. Residues: CASSDRTSGVHNEQFF. The full variable domain, in which reference TRBV7-2 and TRBJ2-1 provide the parts outside the CDR3, is GAGVSQSPSNKVTEKGKDVELRCDPISGHTALYWYRQSLGQGLEFLIYFQGNSAPDKSGLPSDRFSAERTGGSVSTLTIQRTQQEDSAVYLCASSDRTSGVHNEQFFGPGTRLTVL.

The gene calls are TRBV6-1 and TRBJ1-5, with D hard to call. Per germline, CDR1 MNHNS and CDR2 SASEGT. This CDR3 is built from 14 residues. Trimming took 3 bases from V and 5 from J, leaving 11 bases between them. CDR3 region: CASSDAESYQPQHF. DNA for the CDR3: TGTGCCAGCAGTGACGCCGAGAGCTATCAGCCCCAGCATTTT.

The rearrangement uses TRBV4-3 and TRBJ2-5; 11 bases map to TRBD1. Germline trimming cut 0 bases from V and 4 bases from J; bases unmatched to any gene: 7. Germline-derived CDR1 and CDR2 are LGHNA and YSLEER. The CDR3 has 17 residues. The CDR3 loop is CASSQDRRTGGVETQYF. The CDR3 nucleotides are TGCGCCAGCAGCCAAGATCGGAGGACAGGGGGCGTAGAGACCCAGTACTTC.